These T cell receptor beta chains were read from a single sample in a study of CD8 T cells in ankylosing spondylitis. TCRdb called the 5' RACE reads again in MiXCR, with one record for every CDR3 protein. The table lists 200,000 or so distinct CDR3 sequences, around a quarter of them singletons, with approximately 6.6% in the top ten. Specimen: blood, either unsorted or a sorted T cell fraction (not recorded which). These receptors were obtained from a male donor with ankylosing spondylitis or in good health (not recorded which). Both conserved end residues are part of each CDR3. D genes are given only for firm matches. The listing skips clone size in some rows; elsewhere it reads once, few, many or a size class.

J gene	clone size	D gene	V gene	CDR3 DNA	CDR3 protein
TRBJ2-4	.	.	TRBV20-1	TGCAGTGGCTACTGGGGGACTGGTGGGTACATTCAGTACTTC	CSGYWGTGGYIQYF
TRBJ2-6	.	.	TRBV29-1	TGCAGCGTACGGGGACAACTCTCTGGGGCCAACGTCCTGACTTTC	CSVRGQLSGANVLTF
TRBJ2-1	few	TRBD2	TRBV29-1	TGCAGCGGACAGGACAGGGAACTAGCGGGGACCAATGAGCAGTTCTTC	CSGQDRELAGTNEQFF
TRBJ2-1	many	.	TRBV25-1	TGTGCCAGCAGTTGGACGCAAACTCTCGGATCTGAGCAGTTCTTC	CASSWTQTLGSEQFF
TRBJ2-2	many	TRBD2	TRBV5-1	TGCGCCAGCAGCTCGGGGGGGGTCGCCGGGGAGCTGTTTTTT	CASSSGGVAGELFF
TRBJ2-3	many	TRBD1	TRBV6-6	TGTGCCAGCAGCCGCAGGGGGCCAGATACGCAGTATTTT	CASSRRGPDTQYF
TRBJ2-3	many	TRBD2	TRBV9	TGTGCCAGCAGCGTAGATTTAGCGGGAGGGCCCGCAGATACGCAGTATTTT	CASSVDLAGGPADTQYF
TRBJ2-1	.	TRBD2	TRBV7-2	TGTGCCAGCAGCTTCGCGGGAGATCGGGAACAGTTCTTC	CASSFAGDREQFF
TRBJ2-1	few	TRBD2	TRBV20-1	TGCAGTGCTAGTAAACTGGGGGGGAATGAGCAGTTCTTC	CSASKLGGNEQFF
TRBJ2-5	many	TRBD1	TRBV5-1	TGCGCCAGCAGCACCGGGACAGGAGAGACCCAGTACTTC	CASSTGTGETQYF
TRBJ2-7	many	.	TRBV5-1	TGCGCCAGCAGCTTGAGCATCCGCACTGAACCTTTGTCCCAGTACTTC	CASSLSIRTEPLSQYF
TRBJ2-3	many	.	TRBV7-2	TGTGCCAGCAGCTTAACCCCGCAGGAAGATACGCAGTATTTT	CASSLTPQEDTQYF
TRBJ2-7	many	TRBD2	TRBV20-1	TGCAGTGCTACCGGACGACTCATAGCGGGAGGGCCGGGCGAGCAGTACTTC	CSATGRLIAGGPGEQYF
TRBJ2-7	many	.	TRBV27	TGTGCCAGCAGTCCCAGGGGAGTTAACGAGCAGTACTTC	CASSPRGVNEQYF
TRBJ2-7	.	TRBD1	TRBV5-1	TGCGCCAGCAGCTTGGGAGGGGGCGGATACGAGCAGTACTTC	CASSLGGGGYEQYF
TRBJ1-2	few	.	TRBV4-2	TGTGCCAGCAGCCAAGATCAGGGCATGGCCTATGGCTACACCTTC	CASSQDQGMAYGYTF
TRBJ2-1	.	TRBD1	TRBV15	TGTGCCACCAGCAGACCCGGGACAGGGGGCGCCTCAGGCAGGTTCTTC	CATSRPGTGGASGRFF
TRBJ2-5	many	.	TRBV29-1	TGCAGCGTTGACCCCGGTGAGACCCAGTACTTC	CSVDPGETQYF
TRBJ1-6	many	.	TRBV28	TGTGCCAGCAGTTTAAGGGTGGGACTTGGAAATTCACCCCTCCACTTT	CASSLRVGLGNSPLHF
TRBJ2-1	few	TRBD2	TRBV7-3	TGTGCCAGCAGCTTAACTAGCGGGAGTTCGTTGGAGCAGTTCTTC	CASSLTSGSSLEQFF
TRBJ2-1	.	TRBD2	TRBV20-1	TGCAGTGCTAGAGGAGGGAGGGCCGATGAGCAGTTCTTC	CSARGGRADEQFF
TRBJ2-5	many	TRBD2	TRBV29-1	TGCAGCGTTGGTCTAGCGGGAGTGGAGACCCAGTACTTC	CSVGLAGVETQYF
TRBJ2-4	.	.	TRBV5-1	TGCGCCAGTAACGGGGGAACCGGGACAGAAAAAAACATTCAGTACTTC	CASNGGTGTEKNIQYF
TRBJ1-1	many	.	TRBV11-3	TGTGCCAGCAGCGGAGGGGACACTGAAGCTTTCTTT	CASSGGDTEAFF
TRBJ2-3	many	.	TRBV9	TGTGCCAGCAACTTAGGGCAGGGAAGTGCGCAGTATTTT	CASNLGQGSAQYF
TRBJ2-1	.	.	TRBV15	TGTGCCACCAGCAGAGATCAAAAGCGGTTGGACAATGAGCAGTTCTTC	CATSRDQKRLDNEQFF
TRBJ2-3	.	TRBD2	TRBV29-1	TGCAGCGTTAGGAAACTAGCGGGAGGGCAAAGCACAGATACGCAGTATTTT	CSVRKLAGGQSTDTQYF
TRBJ2-7	.	TRBD2	TRBV29-1	TGCAGCGTTGGGACTAGCGGGAGCTCCTACGAGCAGTACTTC	CSVGTSGSSYEQYF
TRBJ2-2	.	.	TRBV7-6	TGTGCCAGCAGCTTACTCCAGGGGAGCGACACCGGGGAGCTGTTTTTT	CASSLLQGSDTGELFF
TRBJ1-5	few	TRBD1	TRBV5-5	TGTGCCAGCAGCGAACAGGGGGCTCTCCGGCCCCAGCATTTT	CASSEQGALRPQHF
TRBJ1-1	many	.	TRBV4-2	TGTGCCAGCAGCCAAGGGGTCCGTGGCGGGCTGAACACTGAAGCTTTCTTT	CASSQGVRGGLNTEAFF
TRBJ1-5	few	TRBD1	TRBV20-1	TGCAGTGCTACGGACAGGGTGAGACAGCCCCAGCATTTT	CSATDRVRQPQHF
TRBJ2-7	.	TRBD2	TRBV11-2	TGTGCCAGCAGCTCGCGGGAGGGCGGTGGCGAGCAGTACTTC	CASSSREGGGEQYF
TRBJ2-1	.	TRBD2	TRBV20-1	TGCAGTGCTAGCGGGAGGAACAATGAGCAGTTCTTC	CSASGRNNEQFF
TRBJ2-3	.	TRBD2	TRBV25-1	TGTGCCAGCAGTGAACCTAAGGTGGGGAGGGCGGTTTTT	CASSEPKVGRAVF
TRBJ2-4	.	.	TRBV20-1	TGCAGTGCTAGAGGCCTGTCTGACATTCAGTACTTC	CSARGLSDIQYF
TRBJ1-4	many	.	TRBV5-6	TGTGCCAGCAGCTTGGCTGGCCAGGTGTATGTTCCGAATGAAAAACTGTTTTTT	CASSLAGQVYVPNEKLFF
TRBJ2-1	.	.	TRBV5-4	TGTGCCAGCAGCTTGCAACAGCACAATGAGCAGTTCTTC	CASSLQQHNEQFF
TRBJ2-7	.	.	TRBV20-1	TGCAGTGCTAGAGGACAGGCTTCGGACGAGCAGTACTTC	CSARGQASDEQYF
TRBJ2-1	many	TRBD2	TRBV4-1	TGCGCCAGCAGCAGTGGGACTAGGTACTATGAGCAGTTCTTC	CASSSGTRYYEQFF
TRBJ2-3	.	.	TRBV29-1	TGCAGCGTTGCGGTGGCTAGTAGGACAGATACGCAGTATTTT	CSVAVASRTDTQYF